The 6 T cell receptor beta chains below all came from one sample that was sequenced in a study of T cells in Graves' hyperthyroidism and ophthalmopathy. RNA transcripts were the template for amplifying TCR beta CDR3 regions. The HTBI primer set drove a first-round RT-PCR of the TCR CDR3. Via MiXCR, TCRdb re-called the multiplex PCR reads, giving one row per CDR3 protein. In the table there are just over 550,000 distinct CDR3 sequences, roughly 46% of which are singletons. The sequenced material came from peripheral blood or thyroid tissue (not recorded which). These receptors were obtained from a woman in her late teens or twenties with Graves' hyperthyroidism.

The rearrangement uses TRBV7-6 and TRBJ2-7, with 10 bases matching TRBD1. CDR3 length: 15 residues. V was pared by 6 bases and J by 7 bases, with 12 bases of the junction left unmatched. The germline gives CDR1 SGHVS, CDR2 FNYEAQ. The CDR3 coding sequence is TGTGCCAGCAGTGCCGGGACAGGGGCCCTTTGGGAGCAGTACTTC. Amino acids: CASSAGTGALWEQYF. Looking up the rest from reference TRBV7-6 and TRBJ2-7 gives the full variable domain: GAGVSQSPRYKVTKRGQDVALRCDPISGHVSLYWYRQALGQGPEFLTYFNYEAQQDKSGLPNDRFSAERPEGSISTLTIQRTEQRDSAMYRCASSAGTGALWEQYFGPGTRLTVT.

The V and J genes are TRBV2 and TRBJ2-7; 7 positions agree with TRBD1. With V trimmed by 7 bases and J by 7 bases, 13 bases remained unmatched. The CDR3 sequence is 14 residues long. Germline V gene sequence: CDR1 SNHLY, CDR2 FYNNEI. CDR3 nucleotides: TGTGCCAGCATTGGACAGGAAAGCACCGGGGAGCAGTACTTC. Its protein is CASIGQESTGEQYF.

At least ten counts were recorded for this clonotype. The chain uses TRBV10-3 and TRBJ1-2, with TRBD1 matching 9 bases. The CDR3 loop spans 15 amino acids. The J segment lost 2 bases and the V segment lost 6 bases, leaving 7 bases of the junction unmatched. In germline, CDR1 is ENHRY, CDR2 SYGVKD. The CDR3: CAIRRDRDLNYGYTF. CDR3 nucleotide sequence: TGTGCCATCAGGAGGGACAGGGACCTAAACTATGGCTACACCTTC.

This clonotype was observed a handful of times. The chain combines TRBV7-7 with TRBJ2-5; TRBD2 aligns across 8 bases. CDR1 is SSHAT and CDR2 is FNYEAQ in the germline V gene (reference sequence). The CDR3 totals 18 residues. With 5 bases clipped from V and 0 bases from J, the junction kept 14 bases outside the gene matches. The CDR3 region is CASSQDPGTRRDQETQYF. DNA of the CDR3: TGTGCCAGCAGCCAAGACCCCGGGACTAGGAGGGACCAAGAGACCCAGTACTTC. Based on the CDR3 plus reference TRBV7-7 and TRBJ2-5, the full variable domain is GAGVSQSPRYKVTKRGQDVTLRCDPISSHATLYWYQQALGQGPEFLTYFNYEAQPDKSGLPSDRFSAERPEGSISTLTIQRTEQRDSAMYRCASSQDPGTRRDQETQYFGPGTRLLVL.

The sample holds a few counts of this clonotype. The chain combines TRBV7-9 with TRBJ2-7; the match to TRBD2 covers 12 bases. The germline V gene has CDR1 SEHNR and CDR2 FQNEAQ (reference sequence). V lost 1 base and J lost 5; bases outside the gene matches: 3. The CDR3 sequence is 15 residues long. CDR3 sequence: CASSLVLAGGDEQYF. The CDR3 DNA follows: TGTGCCAGCAGCTTAGTACTAGCGGGAGGCGACGAGCAGTACTTC.

With regard to this clonotype: A much larger clone differs by one base, so this may be a read error. The chain employs TRBV11-2 and TRBJ1-1; maybe TRBD1 (5 bases). Germline CDR1 reads SGHAT; CDR2 reads FQNNGV. Trimming stripped 5 bases from V and 4 bases from J, with 11 bases between. This CDR3 has 13 amino acids. The CDR3 spells CASSKHQGTEAFF. The CDR3 DNA follows: TGTGCCAGCAGCAAACACCAGGGCACTGAAGCTTTCTTT. Together with reference TRBV11-2 and TRBJ1-1, the CDR3 gives the full variable domain: EAGVAQSPRYKIIEKRQSVAFWCNPISGHATLYWYQQILGQGPKLLIQFQNNGVVDDSQLPKDRFSAERLKGVDSTLKIQPAKLEDSAVYLCASSKHQGTEAFFGQGTRLTVV.